This T cell receptor beta chain was identified in a study of post-analysis software for immune sequencing data. Whole-study findings and limits: TRBV segments more frequent in patients than in controls numbered about 5 and included TRBV5-6, TRBV5-1 and TRBV20-1. F measure grouped same-batch samples tightly together.

This clonotype was detected only a few times. Its antigen is currently unknown. After removal of 3 bases from V and 3 bases from J, the junction contained 6 bases not matched to a gene. Germline V gene lookup returns CDR1 MDHEN and CDR2 SYDVKM. The CDR3 spans 15 residues. Unique molecular identifiers tagged the TCR beta cDNA libraries. TCRdb re-called the PCR reads through MiXCR, storing one row per CDR3 protein. This table has 550,000 to 700,000 distinct CDR3 sequences, 40% to 50% appearing once. The rearrangement joins TRBV28 to TRBJ2-5, with TRBD1 matching 8 bases. The specimen sequenced was blood. The receptor's source is a girl between 5 and 17 years old with multiple sclerosis. The CDR3 loop is CASSFPKDREETQYF. Here the CDR3 DNA reads TGTGCCAGCAGTTTCCCCAAGGACAGGGAAGAGACCCAGTACTTC.